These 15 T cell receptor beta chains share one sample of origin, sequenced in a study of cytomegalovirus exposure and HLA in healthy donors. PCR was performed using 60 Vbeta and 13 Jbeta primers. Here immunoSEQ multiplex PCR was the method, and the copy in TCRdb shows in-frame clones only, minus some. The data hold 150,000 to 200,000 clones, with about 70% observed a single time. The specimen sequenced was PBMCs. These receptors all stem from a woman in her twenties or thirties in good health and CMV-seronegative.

The CDR3 DNA is TGTGCCAGCGATTTCCCGGGCCCGAGGACTTATGAGCAGTTCTTC. Protein sequence: CASDFPGPRTYEQFF. The V gene is TRBV2, the J gene TRBJ2-1; weak D call: TRBD2 (5 bases). With 8 bases removed from V and 8 bases from J, the gap between germline ends came to 22 bases. This CDR3 has 15 residues. Germline lookup yields CDR1 SNHLY and CDR2 FYNNEI.

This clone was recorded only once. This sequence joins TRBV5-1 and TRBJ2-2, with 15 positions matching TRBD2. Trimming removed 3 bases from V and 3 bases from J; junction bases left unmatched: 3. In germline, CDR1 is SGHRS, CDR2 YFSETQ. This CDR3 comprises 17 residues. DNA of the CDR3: TGCGCCAGCAGCTCCGGACTAGCGGGGGGGTACACCGGGGAGCTGTTTTTT. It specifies CASSSGLAGGYTGELFF.

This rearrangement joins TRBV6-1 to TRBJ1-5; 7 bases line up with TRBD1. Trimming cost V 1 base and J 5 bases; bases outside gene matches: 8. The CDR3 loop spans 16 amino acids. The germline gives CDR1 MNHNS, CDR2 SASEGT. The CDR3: CASSEDLGQRHQPQHF. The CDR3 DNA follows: TGTGCCAGCAGTGAAGATCTGGGACAGAGGCATCAGCCCCAGCATTTT.

This CDR3 reads CASSQDGTPGEQFF. In DNA, the CDR3 is TGCGCCAGCAGCCAGGACGGGACTCCCGGGGAGCAGTTCTTC. This chain connects TRBV4-3 to TRBJ2-1; the D gene is possibly TRBD2 (6 bases). Germline CDR1 reads LGHNA; CDR2 reads YSLEER. V was pared by 3 bases and J by 10 bases, with 16 bases between. This CDR3 has 14 amino acids.

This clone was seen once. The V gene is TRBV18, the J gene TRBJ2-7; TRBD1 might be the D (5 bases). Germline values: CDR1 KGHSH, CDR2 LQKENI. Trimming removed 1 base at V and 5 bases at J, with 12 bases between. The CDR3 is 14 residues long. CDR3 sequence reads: CASSPLDNLNEQYF. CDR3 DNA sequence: TGTGCCAGCTCACCACTGGACAACTTAAACGAGCAGTACTTC.

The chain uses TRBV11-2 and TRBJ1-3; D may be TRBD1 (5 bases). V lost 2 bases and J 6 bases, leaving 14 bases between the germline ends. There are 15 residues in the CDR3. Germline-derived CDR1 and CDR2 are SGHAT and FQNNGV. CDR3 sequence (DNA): TGTGCCAGCAGCTTATCGCCAGGGTCGGAAAACACCATATATTTT. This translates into CASSLSPGSENTIYF.

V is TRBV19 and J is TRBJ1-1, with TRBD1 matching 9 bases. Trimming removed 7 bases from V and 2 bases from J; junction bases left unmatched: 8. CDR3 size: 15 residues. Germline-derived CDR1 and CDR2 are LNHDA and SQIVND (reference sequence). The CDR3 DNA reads TGTGCCAGTACCCCGGGACAGGGAGGAAACACTGAAGCTTTCTTT. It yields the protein CASTPGQGGNTEAFF.

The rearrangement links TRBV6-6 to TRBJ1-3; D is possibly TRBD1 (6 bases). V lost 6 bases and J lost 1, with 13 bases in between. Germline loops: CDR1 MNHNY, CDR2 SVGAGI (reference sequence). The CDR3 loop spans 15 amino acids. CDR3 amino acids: CASSDGQTSGNTIYF. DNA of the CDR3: TGTGCCAGCAGCGATGGACAGACGTCTGGAAACACCATATATTTT.

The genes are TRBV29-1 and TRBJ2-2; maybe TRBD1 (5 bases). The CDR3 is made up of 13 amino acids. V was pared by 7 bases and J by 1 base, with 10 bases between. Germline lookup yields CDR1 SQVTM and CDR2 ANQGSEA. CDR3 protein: CSGIGENTGELFF. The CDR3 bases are TGCAGCGGGATAGGGGAGAACACCGGGGAGCTGTTTTTT.

The CDR3 here is CASSPGLAFGTEQFF. In nucleotides, the CDR3 is TGTGCCAGCAGCCCGGGACTAGCTTTTGGGACTGAGCAGTTCTTC. The chain has TRBV7-9 and TRBJ2-1; 9 nucleotides align to TRBD2. Germline values: CDR1 SEHNR, CDR2 FQNEAQ (reference sequence). V trimming: 5 bases; J trimming: 9 bases; junction bases outside the gene matches: 11. The CDR3 covers 15 residues.

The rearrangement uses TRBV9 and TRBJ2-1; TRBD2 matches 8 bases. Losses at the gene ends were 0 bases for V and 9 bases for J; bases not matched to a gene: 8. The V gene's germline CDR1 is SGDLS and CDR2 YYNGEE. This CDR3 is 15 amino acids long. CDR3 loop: CASSVVSGGRGEQFF. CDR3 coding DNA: TGTGCCAGCAGCGTAGTATCGGGGGGGCGGGGTGAGCAGTTCTTC.

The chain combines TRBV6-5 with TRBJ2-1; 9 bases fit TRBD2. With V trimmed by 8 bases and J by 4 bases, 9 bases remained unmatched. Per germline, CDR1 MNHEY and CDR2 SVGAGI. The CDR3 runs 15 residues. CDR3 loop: CASGPGGGGYNEQFF. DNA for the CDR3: TGTGCCAGCGGCCCGGGCGGGGGGGGATACAATGAGCAGTTCTTC.

CDR3 sequence (DNA): TGTGCCAGCAGCTTAGATTCTAGCCCGCAGTATTTT. It yields the protein CASSLDSSPQYF. The chain is built from TRBV13 and TRBJ2-3; tentative D call: TRBD2 (5 bases). The CDR3 contains 12 residues. CDR1 PRHDT and CDR2 FYEKMQ come from the germline V gene (reference sequence). Trimming pared 1 base from V and 10 bases from J, leaving 9 bases between.

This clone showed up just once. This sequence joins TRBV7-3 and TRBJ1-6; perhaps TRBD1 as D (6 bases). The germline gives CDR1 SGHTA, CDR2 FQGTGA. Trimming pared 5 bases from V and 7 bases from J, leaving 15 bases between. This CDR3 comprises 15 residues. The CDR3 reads CASSLGGAENSPLHF. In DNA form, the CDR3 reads TGTGCCAGCAGCCTTGGGGGGGCCGAAAATTCACCCCTCCACTTT.

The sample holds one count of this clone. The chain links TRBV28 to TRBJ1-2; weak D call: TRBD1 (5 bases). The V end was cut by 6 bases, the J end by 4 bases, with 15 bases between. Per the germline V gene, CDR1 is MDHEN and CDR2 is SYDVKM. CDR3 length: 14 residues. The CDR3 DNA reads TGTGCCAGCAGACATGACAGAGGACCCTATGGCTACACCTTC. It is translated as CASRHDRGPYGYTF.